This T cell receptor (beta chain) was observed in a study of control samples from healthy donors and cancer patients. The V end was cut by 2 bases, the J end by 0 bases, with 12 bases between. The germline V gene has CDR1 SGHTS and CDR2 YDEGEE. This CDR3 region has 15 residues. Profiling relied on immunoSEQ multiplex PCR, and the TCRdb table lists in-frame clones only, not all of them. The profile shows roughly 100,000 clones, roughly 92% of them singletons. V is TRBV5-8 and J is TRBJ2-7; D assignment may be TRBD1 or TRBD2 (6 bases each). The receptor's source is a human donor in good health. The donor label of this sample is uncertain. Sequencing was done on a sample of blood. The CDR3 protein is CASSLGGGPSYEQYV. The CDR3 nucleotides are TGTGCCAGCAGCTTAGGTGGGGGGCCCTCCTACGAGCAGTACGTC.